These 5 T cell receptor beta chains were all obtained from the same sample, sequenced in a study of blood T cell repertoires in COVID-19 (TCRdb year 2020). Receptor amplification or capture employed the immunoSEQ multiplex PCR assay. TCRdb carries this immuneACCESS record with in-frame sequences only. Its versions omit some clonotypes, under half of them owing to an unresolved V gene in the studies checked, with the rest unexplained. The table for this sample lists a few hundred thousand clones; 87% of them were counted only once. The leading ten clones occupy more than 0.8% of the sample. Sequenced material: PBMCs or T cells enriched from blood (not recorded which). The receptors were sampled from a woman aged 25 to 45 who had recovered from COVID-19.

This clone showed up just a few times. The chain uses TRBV13 and TRBJ1-2, with 7 bases that match TRBD1. Germline CDR1 is PRHDT and CDR2 is FYEKMQ (reference sequence). The CDR3 is 13 amino acids. With V trimmed by 5 bases and J by 5 bases, 5 bases remained unmatched. This chain's CDR3 is CASSRDSTYGYTF. The DNA for the CDR3 is TGTGCCAGCAGCAGGGACAGCACTTATGGCTACACCTTC.

The J gene is TRBJ1-4, the V gene TRBV18; D may be TRBD1 (5 bases). CDR1 and CDR2 (germline): KGHSH, LQKENI. The CDR3 loop spans 15 amino acids. The V end was cut by 2 bases, the J end by 3 bases, with 10 bases between. CDR3 region: CASSPGGVPNEKLFF. DNA for the CDR3: TGTGCCAGCTCACCAGGAGGGGTCCCTAATGAAAAACTGTTTTTT.

Comment on this clone: Other DNA sequences in this specimen translate into the identical CDR3. This sequence joins TRBV5-1 and TRBJ1-5; 7 bases map to TRBD1. Germline CDR1 is SGHRS and CDR2 is YFSETQ. V lost 3 bases, J lost 5 bases, and 5 bases stayed unmatched. This CDR3 contains 14 residues. CDR3 residues: CASSWTGRDQPQHF. In DNA, the CDR3 is TGCGCCAGCAGCTGGACAGGCCGGGATCAGCCCCAGCATTTT.

The chain uses TRBV6-2 or TRBV6-3 and TRBJ1-2; 7 bases are a match to TRBD1. The CDR3 sequence is 21 residues long. Germline CDR1 and CDR2: MNHEY and SVGEGT. The V segment lost 0 bases and the J segment 1 base; nucleotides outside the gene matches: 20. The CDR3 spells CASSYSEWDSRTTPFNYGYTF. The CDR3 nucleotides read TGTGCCAGCAGTTACTCGGAGTGGGACAGTCGTACCACACCTTTTAACTATGGCTACACCTTC.

The chain employs TRBV2 and TRBJ2-5; TRBD2 agrees at 8 bases. V was clipped by 3 bases and J by 2 bases; unmatched bases: 8. Germline V lookup: CDR1 SNHLY, CDR2 FYNNEI. The CDR3 extends over 16 amino acids. The CDR3 reads CASSDGRASGQETQYF. The CDR3 coding sequence is TGTGCCAGCAGTGATGGGCGGGCTAGCGGGCAAGAGACCCAGTACTTC.